The rows below give T cell receptor beta chains drawn from one sample of a study of blood T cell repertoires in COVID-19. Data came from immunoSEQ multiplex PCR; TCRdb stores just in-frame clones and leaves some out. The sample has around 250,000 clones; less than 90% are singletons. The specimen was peripheral blood. These TCRs come from a woman aged 40 to 50 who had recovered from COVID-19. The CDR3 runs from the conserved cysteine through the conserved F or W. Fields, in order: V gene, J gene, CDR3 protein.

>TRBV19|TRBJ2-6
CASNPPMAAGANVLTF
>TRBV7-2|TRBJ1-3
CASSLGLTGNTIYF
>TRBV19|TRBJ1-3
CASRHTGGPPSGNTIYF
>TRBV5-1|TRBJ1-6
CASSLVPGQNNSPLHF
>TRBV6-1|TRBJ1-1
CASSENRDTEAFF
>TRBV6-1|TRBJ2-2
CASSEDTKQNTGELFF
>TRBV29-1|TRBJ1-1
CSGQNRGEAFF
>TRBV7-9|TRBJ2-7
CASSLFDSFSYEQYF
>TRBV20-1|TRBJ2-7
CSASLPGQGEEQYF
>TRBV6-6|TRBJ1-4
CASTPQGGEKLFF